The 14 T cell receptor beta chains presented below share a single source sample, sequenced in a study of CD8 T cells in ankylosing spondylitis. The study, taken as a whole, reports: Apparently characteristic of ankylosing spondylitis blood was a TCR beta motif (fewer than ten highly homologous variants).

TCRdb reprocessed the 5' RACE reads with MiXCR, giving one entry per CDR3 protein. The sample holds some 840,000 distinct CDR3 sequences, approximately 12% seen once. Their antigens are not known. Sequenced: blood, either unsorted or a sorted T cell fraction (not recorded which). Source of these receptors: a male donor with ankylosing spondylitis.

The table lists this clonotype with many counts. This chain's CDR3 is CSASKSQRNTEAFF. In nucleotides, the CDR3 is TGCAGCGCGTCGAAAAGTCAGAGGAACACTGAAGCTTTCTTT. The chain is built from TRBV29-1 and TRBJ1-1; D gene unclear. This CDR3 spans 14 amino acids. The germline gives CDR1 SQVTM, CDR2 ANQGSEA. V gave up 7 bases and J gave up 1 base, with 16 bases separating them.

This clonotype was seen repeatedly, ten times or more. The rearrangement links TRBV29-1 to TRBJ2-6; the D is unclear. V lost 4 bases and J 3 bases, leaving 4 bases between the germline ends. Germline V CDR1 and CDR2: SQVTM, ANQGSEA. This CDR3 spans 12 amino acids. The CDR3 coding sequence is TGCAGCGTTGGTATTGGGGCCAACGTCCTGACTTTC. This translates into CSVGIGANVLTF.

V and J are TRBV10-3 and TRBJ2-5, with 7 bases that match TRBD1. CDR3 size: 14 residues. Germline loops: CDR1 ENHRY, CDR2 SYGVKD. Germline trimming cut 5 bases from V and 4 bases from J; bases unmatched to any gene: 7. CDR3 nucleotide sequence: TGTGCCATCAGTCGACAGGGCGACACAGAGACCCAGTACTTC. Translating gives CAISRQGDTETQYF.

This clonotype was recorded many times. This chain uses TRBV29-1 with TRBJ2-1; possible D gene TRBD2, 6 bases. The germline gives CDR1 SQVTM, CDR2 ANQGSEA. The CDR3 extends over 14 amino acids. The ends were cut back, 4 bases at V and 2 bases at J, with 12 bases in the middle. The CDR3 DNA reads TGCAGCGTTGGGGAGCGGGTCCCCTACAATGAGCAGTTCTTC. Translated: CSVGERVPYNEQFF.

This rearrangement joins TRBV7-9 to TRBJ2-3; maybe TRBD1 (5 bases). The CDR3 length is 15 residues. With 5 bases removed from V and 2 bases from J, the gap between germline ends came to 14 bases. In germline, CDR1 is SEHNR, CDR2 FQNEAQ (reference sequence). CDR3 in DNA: TGTGCCAGCAGCCCGGCTCACAGGCCCACAGATACGCAGTATTTT. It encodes CASSPAHRPTDTQYF.

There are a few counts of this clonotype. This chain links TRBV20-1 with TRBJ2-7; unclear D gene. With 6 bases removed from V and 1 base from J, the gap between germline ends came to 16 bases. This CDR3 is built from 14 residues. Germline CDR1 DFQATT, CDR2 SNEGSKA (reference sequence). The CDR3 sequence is CSATLPGWSYEQYF. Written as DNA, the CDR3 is TGCAGTGCAACCCTACCTGGCTGGTCCTACGAGCAGTACTTC.

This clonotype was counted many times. The CDR3 loop reads CASSLMVQGEDEQYF. The DNA of the CDR3 is TGTGCCAGCAGCTTAATGGTGCAGGGGGAAGACGAGCAGTACTTC. The chain has TRBV5-6 and TRBJ2-7, with TRBD1 matching 7 bases. This CDR3 comprises 15 residues. The germline gives CDR1 SGHDT, CDR2 YYEEEE. V was pared by 2 bases and J by 5 bases, with 10 bases of the junction left unmatched. Full variable domain (missing parts from reference TRBV5-6 and TRBJ2-7): DAGVTQSPTHLIKTRGQQVTLRCSPKSGHDTVSWYQQALGQGPQFIFQYYEEEERQRGNFPDRFSGHQFPNYSSELNVNALLLGDSALYLCASSLMVQGEDEQYFGPGTRLTVT.

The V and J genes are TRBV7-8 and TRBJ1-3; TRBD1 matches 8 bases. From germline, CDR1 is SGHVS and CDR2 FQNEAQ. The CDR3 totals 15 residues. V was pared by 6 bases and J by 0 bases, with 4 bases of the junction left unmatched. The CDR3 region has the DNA TGTGCCAGCAGATCGACAGGGGTCTCTGGAAACACCATATATTTT. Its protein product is CASRSTGVSGNTIYF. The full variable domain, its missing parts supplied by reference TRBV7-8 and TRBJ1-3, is GAGVSQSPRYKVAKRGQDVALRCDPISGHVSLFWYQQALGQGPEFLTYFQNEAQLDKSGLPSDRFFAERPEGSVSTLKIQRTQQEDSAVYLCASRSTGVSGNTIYFGEGSWLTVV.

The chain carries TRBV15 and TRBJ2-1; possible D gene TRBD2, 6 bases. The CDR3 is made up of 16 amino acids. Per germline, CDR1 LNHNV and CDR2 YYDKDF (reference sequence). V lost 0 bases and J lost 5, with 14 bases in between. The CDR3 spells CATSRDWTMRDNEQFF. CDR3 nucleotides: TGTGCCACCAGCAGAGATTGGACTATGCGAGACAATGAGCAGTTCTTC.

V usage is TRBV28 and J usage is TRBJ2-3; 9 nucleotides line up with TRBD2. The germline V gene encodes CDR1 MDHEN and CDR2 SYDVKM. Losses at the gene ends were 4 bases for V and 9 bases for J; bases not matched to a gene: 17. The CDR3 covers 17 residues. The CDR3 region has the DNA TGTGCCAGCAGTTCCCTGGTGATAGCGGGAGAGACAGGCACGCAGTATTTT. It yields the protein CASSSLVIAGETGTQYF. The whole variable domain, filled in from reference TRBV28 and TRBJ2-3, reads DVKVTQSSRYLVKRTGEKVFLECVQDMDHENMFWYRQDPGLGLRLIYFSYDVKMKEKGDIPEGYSVSREKKERFSLILESASTNQTSMYLCASSSLVIAGETGTQYFGPGTRLTVL.

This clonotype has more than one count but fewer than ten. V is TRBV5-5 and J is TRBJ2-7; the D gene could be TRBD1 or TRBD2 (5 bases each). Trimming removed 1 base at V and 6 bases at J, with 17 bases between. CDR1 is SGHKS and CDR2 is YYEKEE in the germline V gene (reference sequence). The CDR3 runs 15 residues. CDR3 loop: CASSLRVILGTEQYF. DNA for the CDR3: TGTGCCAGCAGCTTGAGAGTGATCTTGGGGACCGAGCAGTACTTC.

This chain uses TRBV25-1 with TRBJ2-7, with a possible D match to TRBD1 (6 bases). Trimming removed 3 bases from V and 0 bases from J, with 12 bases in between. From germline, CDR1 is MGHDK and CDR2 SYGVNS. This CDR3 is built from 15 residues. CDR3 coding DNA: TGTGCCAGCAGTGAGACCGGGACAACCTCCTACGAGCAGTACTTC. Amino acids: CASSETGTTSYEQYF.

CDR3: CSARLEYGGRGYTF. The CDR3 nucleotides read TGCAGTGCTAGACTCGAGTACGGAGGTAGGGGCTACACCTTC. V usage is TRBV20-1 and J usage is TRBJ1-2; no definite D call. Germline V gives CDR1 DFQATT, CDR2 SNEGSKA (reference sequence). The CDR3 is 14 residues long. Trimming removed 2 bases from V and 8 bases from J, with 18 bases in between.

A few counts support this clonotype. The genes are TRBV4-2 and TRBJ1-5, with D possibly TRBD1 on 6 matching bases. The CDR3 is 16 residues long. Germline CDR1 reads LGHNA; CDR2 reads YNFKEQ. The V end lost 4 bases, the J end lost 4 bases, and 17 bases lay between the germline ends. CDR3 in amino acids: CASSPEGGRENQPQHF. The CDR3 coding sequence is TGTGCCAGCAGCCCCGAGGGGGGCAGGGAAAATCAGCCCCAGCATTTT.